This section outlines one T cell receptor (beta chain) sequence together with its context. Individuals aged roughly 18 to 95 years were recruited from approximately 24 US areas. Recovered status applied to Cohort 3 donors who had two consecutive negative PCRs. It also applied to those with clearance or with symptom resolution. In the study's own analysis: Reference gene primer amplification gave estimated nucleated cell counts. Data came from immunoSEQ multiplex PCR; TCRdb stores just in-frame clones and leaves some out. V and J calls and clone size are given by that table; D and trimming were obtained from the DNA. This table has a few hundred thousand clones, 85% to 90% appearing once. The CDR3 totals 15 residues. The data stem from a study of blood T cell repertoires in COVID-19. About the study: There were acute and convalescent COVID-19 samples, and they came from the United States, Italy and Spain.

The chain is built from TRBV21-1 and TRBJ2-7; the listed D gene, TRBD2, was not tested against the DNA. TRBV21-1 counts as a pseudogene. Sequencing was performed on PBMCs or T cells enriched from blood (not recorded which). The receptor comes from a woman between 25 and 40 years old who had recovered from COVID-19. The CDR3 sequence: CASTPFSGSPYEQYF. The CDR3 region has the DNA TGTGCCAGCACCCCTTTCTCGGGATCACCCTACGAGCAGTACTTC.